A selection of T cell receptor beta chains follows, all from one sample in a study of blood T cells in healthy people across ages. In TCRdb, the 5' RACE reads were re-called with MiXCR into one record per CDR3 protein. The sample lists hundreds of thousands of distinct CDR3 sequences, 22% occurring once. Source material: blood. The receptor set was obtained from a man aged 65-85 years in good health. The CDR3 runs from the conserved cysteine through the conserved F or W. D genes are given only for firm matches. Clone size is given for some rows only: seen once, a few or many times, or a class if the clone is expanded.

TRBJ1-2,.,many,TRBV4-3,TGCGCCAGCAGCCCGGGACATCGAGCTAACTATGGCTACACCTTC,CASSPGHRANYGYTF
TRBJ1-3,.,few,TRBV24-1,TGTGCCACCGATAGCGACCGCCACTCTGGAAACACCATATATTTT,CATDSDRHSGNTIYF
TRBJ1-2,TRBD1,few,TRBV6-6,TGTGCCAGCAGTTACTCCTCCGGACAGGGCATTCGTGGCTACACCTTC,CASSYSSGQGIRGYTF
TRBJ1-5,.,.,TRBV5-6,TGTGCCAGCAGCTTTTTCCCCGGCGGGGTCGATGATCAGCCCCAGCATTTT,CASSFFPGGVDDQPQHF
TRBJ1-1,.,.,TRBV6-2/TRBV6-3,TGTGCCAGCAGGGACAACCCTGAAGCTTTCTTT,CASRDNPEAFF
TRBJ1-5,.,.,TRBV20-1,TGCAGTGGCCAAGGGGCACCAAATCAGCCCCAGCATTTT,CSGQGAPNQPQHF
TRBJ2-3,TRBD2,few,TRBV3-1,TGTGCCAGCAGCCCCCTCTTGGGGGGGACAGATACGCAGTATTTT,CASSPLLGGTDTQYF
TRBJ2-2,.,.,TRBV10-3,TGTGCCATCGGTCAGGGCCCCATACCGCTGAACACCGGGGAGCTGTTTTTT,CAIGQGPIPLNTGELFF
TRBJ2-2,.,few,TRBV7-2,TGTGCCAGCAGCTTATTCTCCCGTGGGGGGACCGGGGAGCTGTTTTTT,CASSLFSRGGTGELFF
TRBJ2-1,.,few,TRBV4-1,TGCGCCAGCAGCCAAGATCGACCAGCGCCTGGCAATGAGCAGTTCTTC,CASSQDRPAPGNEQFF
TRBJ1-1,TRBD1,few,TRBV20-1,TGCAGTGCTAGAGGGGGAAACAGGGGGCTAGCTGAAGCTTTCTTT,CSARGGNRGLAEAFF
TRBJ1-5,TRBD1,few,TRBV12-3/TRBV12-4,TGTGCCAGCAGACCGGGACAGATCAATCAGCCCCAGCATTTT,CASRPGQINQPQHF
TRBJ2-3,.,.,TRBV6-1,TGTGCCAGCAGAACGGCGTCCCCGAGGTCAGATACGCAGTATTTT,CASRTASPRSDTQYF
TRBJ2-5,TRBD2,many,TRBV28,TGTGCCAGCAGTCCCAGCGGGGGTGGGTCCAAGACCCAGTACTTC,CASSPSGGGSKTQYF
TRBJ1-2,.,.,TRBV28,TGTGCCAGCAGTTCGACTTTGGCAGGGTCTAACTATGGCTACACCTTC,CASSSTLAGSNYGYTF
TRBJ1-4,.,.,TRBV29-1,TGCAGCGGCAGGTCAACTAATGAAAAACTGTTTTTT,CSGRSTNEKLFF
TRBJ2-2,TRBD2,few,TRBV2,TGTGCCAGCCAGCGGGGGTCTCTCCCTAAGGAGGCCGGGGAGCTGTTTTTT,CASQRGSLPKEAGELFF
TRBJ2-3,TRBD1,many,TRBV28,TGTGCCAGCAGTTCCACCGGGACAGGGTACACAGATACGCAGTATTTT,CASSSTGTGYTDTQYF
TRBJ1-2,.,many,TRBV6-2/TRBV6-3,TGTGCCAGCAGTCTGGGTCGCATAACCTATGGCTACACCTTC,CASSLGRITYGYTF
TRBJ2-3,.,.,TRBV5-1,TGCGCCAGCAGCTTGGTACGGGGGCCGAGCACAGATACGCAGTATTTT,CASSLVRGPSTDTQYF
TRBJ1-1,.,few,TRBV10-3,TGTGCCATCACCCAGGACGAGAAGACTGAAGCTTTCTTT,CAITQDEKTEAFF
TRBJ2-5,TRBD2,few,TRBV6-2/TRBV6-3,TGTGCCAGCAAATTCACCGGGACTATAGAGACCCAGTACTTC,CASKFTGTIETQYF
TRBJ1-2,TRBD1,few,TRBV12-3/TRBV12-4,TGTGCCAGCAGCCGCGGGACAGCAAGCGGGGGCTACACCTTC,CASSRGTASGGYTF
TRBJ2-5,TRBD2,few,TRBV7-6,TGTGCCAGCAGCTTTACGCTAGCGGGTCAAGAGACCCAGTACTTC,CASSFTLAGQETQYF
TRBJ1-1,.,few,TRBV6-1,TGTGCCAGCAGTGAGACGTGGATCAACACTGAAGCTTTCTTT,CASSETWINTEAFF
TRBJ2-1,.,.,TRBV7-9,TGTGCCAGCAGCCCTAAGAGCGGCCTTTACAATGAGCAGTTCTTC,CASSPKSGLYNEQFF
TRBJ2-7,.,.,TRBV11-3,TGTGCCAGCAGCTTAGACTGGGACTCCAACGAGCAGTACTTC,CASSLDWDSNEQYF
TRBJ1-4,.,few,TRBV10-3,TGTGCCATCAGCCCTAGGCTCAGGGAAAAACTGTTTTTT,CAISPRLREKLFF
TRBJ2-3,.,.,TRBV25-1,TGTGCCAGCAGTGAAGGAGTCTTAGGCACAGATACGCAGTATTTT,CASSEGVLGTDTQYF
TRBJ1-2,TRBD1,.,TRBV5-1,TGCGCCAGCAGCTTGGGCGGGACAGGAAAAGGCTACACCTTC,CASSLGGTGKGYTF
TRBJ2-3,TRBD1,few,TRBV29-1,TGCAGCGTCCGGACAGGGGGAGGTGATACGCAGTATTTT,CSVRTGGGDTQYF
TRBJ2-4,.,few,TRBV19,TGTGCCAGTAGTATGGGACGGAACAAAAACATTCAGTACTTC,CASSMGRNKNIQYF
TRBJ1-2,TRBD1,.,TRBV5-1,TGCGCCAGCCAGGAGAACAGGGGGCCCTACACCTTC,CASQENRGPYTF
TRBJ2-5,TRBD1,few,TRBV7-2,TGTGCCAGCAGCTTCGACAGGGGCGGAAAGACCCAGTACTTC,CASSFDRGGKTQYF
TRBJ2-5,TRBD2,.,TRBV3-1,TGTGCCAGCAGCCAAGAAGGTTCTAGCGGGGGGGCTTTAGAGACCCAGTACTTC,CASSQEGSSGGALETQYF
TRBJ2-4,.,few,TRBV4-3,TGCGCCAGCAGCCAAGATCGTCGGGGGCAAGGCATTCAGTACTTC,CASSQDRRGQGIQYF
TRBJ2-7,TRBD1,.,TRBV2,TGTGCCAGCTTTACCGGGACAGGGAAGTACGAGCAGTACTTC,CASFTGTGKYEQYF
TRBJ1-5,TRBD1,few,TRBV5-6,TGTGCCAGCAGCGGGAGGACAGGGGGCAGCAATCAGCCCCAGCATTTT,CASSGRTGGSNQPQHF
TRBJ2-6,.,.,TRBV12-3/TRBV12-4,TGTGCCAGCAGTTCCCCGTTGGCGACGGGGGCCAACGTCCCGACTTTC,CASSSPLATGANVPTF